The entry that follows covers one T cell receptor (beta chain) sequence. Its antigen is still unknown. This sample was included in a study of beta chain features in type 1 diabetes. Overall study: Examination covered roughly 100,000,000 sorted cells spanning all samples.

The CDR3 spans 16 residues. Germline trimming cut 3 bases from V and 3 bases from J; bases unmatched to any gene: 5. The germline gives CDR1 MDHEN, CDR2 SYDVKM. Study results and caveats: Researchers report that Type 1 diabetes patients had moderately but significantly shorter TCRB CDR3s across all four CD4+ subsets. VDJ junctions from type 1 diabetes patients carried fewer insertions and larger deletions. Naive, central memory and Treg TCRB repertoires appeared more alike in patients than in healthy donors.

Of the isolated RNA, all was reverse transcribed, and so the sequenced material was expressed TCRB transcripts. Assay: immunoSEQ multiplex PCR; the TCRdb copy retains only in-frame clones and omits some. The data show around 50,000 clones, around 40% seen once. The TCR sequence derives from a man aged 25-45 years with type 1 diabetes. Material for sequencing was stem cell memory CD4+ T cells from blood. The chain recombines TRBV28 with TRBJ2-6, with 7 positions matching TRBD2. The chain's CDR3 is CASSFRGVYGANVLTF. Here the CDR3 DNA reads TGTGCCAGCAGTTTTCGGGGGGTGTATGGGGCCAACGTCCTGACTTTC.